This TCR beta chain comes out of a study of cytomegalovirus exposure and HLA in healthy donors. The wider study: In an early release, HLA-typed donors contributed approximately 82 million unique TCR sequences.

Primers for the PCR totalled 60 Vbeta and 13 Jbeta. Produced via immunoSEQ multiplex PCR; TCRdb's table is partial and in-frame only. The table lists 70,000 to 90,000 clones, 55% to 65% of them singletons. About this clone: Its antigen is not identified.

Study conclusions and caveats: Across donors, sequencing depth was assumed by presence/absence analyses to be roughly uniform.

Trimming at V came to 7 bases and at J to 3 bases, leaving 6 bases not matched to a gene. This CDR3 contains 13 residues. The germline V gene has CDR1 SGHVS and CDR2 FQNEAQ. The chain carries TRBV7-8 and TRBJ2-7; 7 nucleotides align to TRBD2. The sequenced sample was PBMCs. The receptor's source is a woman between 40 and 50 years old in good health and CMV-seropositive. The CDR3 is CASNLAAHYEQYF. The DNA for the CDR3 is TGTGCCAGCAACCTAGCGGCCCACTACGAGCAGTACTTC.